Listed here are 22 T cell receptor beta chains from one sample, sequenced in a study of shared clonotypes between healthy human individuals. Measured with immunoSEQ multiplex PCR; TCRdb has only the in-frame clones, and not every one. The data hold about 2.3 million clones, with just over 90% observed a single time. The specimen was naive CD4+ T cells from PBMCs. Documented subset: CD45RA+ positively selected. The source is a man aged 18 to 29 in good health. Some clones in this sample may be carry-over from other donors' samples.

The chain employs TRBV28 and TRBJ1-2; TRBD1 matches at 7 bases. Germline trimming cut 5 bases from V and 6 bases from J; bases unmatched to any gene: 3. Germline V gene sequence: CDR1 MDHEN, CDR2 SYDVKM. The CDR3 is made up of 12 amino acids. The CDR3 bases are TGTGCCAGCAGTCAGGGGGGGGATGGCTACACCTTC. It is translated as CASSQGGDGYTF.

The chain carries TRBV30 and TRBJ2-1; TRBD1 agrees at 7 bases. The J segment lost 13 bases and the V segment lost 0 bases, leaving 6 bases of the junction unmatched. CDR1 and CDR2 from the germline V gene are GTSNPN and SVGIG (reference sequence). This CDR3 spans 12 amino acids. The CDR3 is CAWSVSWDSQFF. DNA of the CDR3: TGTGCCTGGAGTGTAAGCTGGGACAGCCAGTTCTTC.

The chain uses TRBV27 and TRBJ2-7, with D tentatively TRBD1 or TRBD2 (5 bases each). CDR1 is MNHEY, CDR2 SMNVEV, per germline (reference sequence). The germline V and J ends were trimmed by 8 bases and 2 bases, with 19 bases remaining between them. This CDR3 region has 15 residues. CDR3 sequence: CASGLWGPSPYEQYF. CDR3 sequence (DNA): TGTGCCAGCGGACTTTGGGGACCGAGCCCCTACGAGCAGTACTTC.

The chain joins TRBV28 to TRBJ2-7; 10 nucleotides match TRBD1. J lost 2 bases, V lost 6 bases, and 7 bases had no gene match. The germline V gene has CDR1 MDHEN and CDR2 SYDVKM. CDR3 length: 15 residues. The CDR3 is CASSPGTGDTYEQYF. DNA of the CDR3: TGTGCCAGCAGCCCCGGGACAGGGGATACCTACGAGCAGTACTTC.

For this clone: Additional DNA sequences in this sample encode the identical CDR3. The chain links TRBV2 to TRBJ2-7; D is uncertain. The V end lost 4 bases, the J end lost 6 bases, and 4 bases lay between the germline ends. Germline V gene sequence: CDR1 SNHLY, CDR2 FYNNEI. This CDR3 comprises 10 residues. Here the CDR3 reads CASSVGEQYF. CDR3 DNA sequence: TGTGCCAGCAGTGTCGGCGAGCAGTACTTC. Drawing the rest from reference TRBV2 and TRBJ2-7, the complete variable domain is EPEVTQTPSHQVTQMGQEVILRCVPISNHLYFYWYRQILGQKVEFLVSFYNNEISEKSEIFDDQFSVERPDGSNFTLKIRSTKLEDSAMYFCASSVGEQYFGPGTRLTVT.

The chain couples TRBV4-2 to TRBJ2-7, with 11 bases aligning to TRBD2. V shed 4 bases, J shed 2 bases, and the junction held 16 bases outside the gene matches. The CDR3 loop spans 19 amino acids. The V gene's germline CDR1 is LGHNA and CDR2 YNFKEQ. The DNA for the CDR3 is TGTGCCAGCAGCCGAAAGTCCGGGACTAGCGGAGACCCTGCCTACGAGCAGTACTTC. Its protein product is CASSRKSGTSGDPAYEQYF.

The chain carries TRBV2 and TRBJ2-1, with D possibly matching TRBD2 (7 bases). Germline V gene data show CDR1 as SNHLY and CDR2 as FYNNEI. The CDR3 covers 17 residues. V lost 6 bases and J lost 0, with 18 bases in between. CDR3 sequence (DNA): TGTGCCAGCAGCCTGCGGGGGCGGGAGAGCTCCTACAATGAGCAGTTCTTC. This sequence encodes CASSLRGRESSYNEQFF.

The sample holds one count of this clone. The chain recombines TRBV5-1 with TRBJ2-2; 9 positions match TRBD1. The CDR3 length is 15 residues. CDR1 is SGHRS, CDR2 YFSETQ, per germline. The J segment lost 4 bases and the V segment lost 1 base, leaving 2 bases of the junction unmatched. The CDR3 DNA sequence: TGCGCCAGCAGCTTGCTGGGACAGGGCACCGGGGAGCTGTTTTTT. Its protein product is CASSLLGQGTGELFF. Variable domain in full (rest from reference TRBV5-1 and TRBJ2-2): KAGVTQTPRYLIKTRGQQVTLSCSPISGHRSVSWYQQTPGQGLQFLFEYFSETQRNKGNFPGRFSGRQFSNSRSEMNVSTLELGDSALYLCASSLLGQGTGELFFGEGSRLTVL.

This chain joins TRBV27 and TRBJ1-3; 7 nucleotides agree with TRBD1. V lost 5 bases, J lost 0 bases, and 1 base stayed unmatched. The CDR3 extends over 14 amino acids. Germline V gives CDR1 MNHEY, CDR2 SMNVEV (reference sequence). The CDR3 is CASSGTASGNTIYF. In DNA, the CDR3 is TGTGCCAGCAGTGGGACAGCCTCTGGAAACACCATATATTTT.

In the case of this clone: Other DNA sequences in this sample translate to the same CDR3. CDR3 sequence (DNA): TGTGCCAGCAGCTTAACGAAAAACACTGAAGCTTTCTTT. Encoded protein: CASSLTKNTEAFF. The chain employs TRBV7-3 and TRBJ1-1; D is undetermined. Germline CDR1 SGHTA, CDR2 FQGTGA. Trimming took 0 bases from V and 2 from J, leaving 4 bases between them. CDR3 length: 13 amino acids.

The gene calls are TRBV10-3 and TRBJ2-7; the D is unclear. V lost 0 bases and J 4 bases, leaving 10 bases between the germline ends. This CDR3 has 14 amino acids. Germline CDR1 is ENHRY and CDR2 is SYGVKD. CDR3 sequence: CAISESNEVYEQYF. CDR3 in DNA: TGTGCCATCAGTGAGTCCAACGAGGTATACGAGCAGTACTTC.

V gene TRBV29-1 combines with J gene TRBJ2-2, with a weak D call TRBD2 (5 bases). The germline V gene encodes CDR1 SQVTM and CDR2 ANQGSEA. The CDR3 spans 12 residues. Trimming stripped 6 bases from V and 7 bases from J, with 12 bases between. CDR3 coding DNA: TGCAGCGTCGACCCCGGAGGCGGGGAGCTGTTTTTT. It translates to CSVDPGGGELFF.

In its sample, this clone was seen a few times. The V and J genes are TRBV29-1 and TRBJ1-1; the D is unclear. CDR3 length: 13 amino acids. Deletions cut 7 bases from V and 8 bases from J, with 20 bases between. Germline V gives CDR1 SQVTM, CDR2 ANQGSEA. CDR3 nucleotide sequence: TGCAGCGGCACCTCAAGCCGGGTGTTCGAAGCTTTCTTT. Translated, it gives CSGTSSRVFEAFF.

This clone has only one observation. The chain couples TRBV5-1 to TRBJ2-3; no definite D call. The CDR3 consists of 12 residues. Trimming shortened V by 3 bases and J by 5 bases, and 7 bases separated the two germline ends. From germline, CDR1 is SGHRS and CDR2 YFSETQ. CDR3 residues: CASSSTIDTQYF. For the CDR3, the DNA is TGCGCCAGCAGCTCGACCATAGATACGCAGTATTTT.

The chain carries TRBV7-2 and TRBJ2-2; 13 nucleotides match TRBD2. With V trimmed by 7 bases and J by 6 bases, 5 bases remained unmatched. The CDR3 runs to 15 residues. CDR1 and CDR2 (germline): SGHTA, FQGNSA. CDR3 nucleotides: TGTGCCAGCAACCCGGGACTAGCGGGGTCCGGGGAGCTGTTTTTT. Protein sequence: CASNPGLAGSGELFF. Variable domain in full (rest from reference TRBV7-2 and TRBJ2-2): GAGVSQSPSNKVTEKGKDVELRCDPISGHTALYWYRQSLGQGLEFLIYFQGNSAPDKSGLPSDRFSAERTGGSVSTLTIQRTQQEDSAVYLCASNPGLAGSGELFFGEGSRLTVL.

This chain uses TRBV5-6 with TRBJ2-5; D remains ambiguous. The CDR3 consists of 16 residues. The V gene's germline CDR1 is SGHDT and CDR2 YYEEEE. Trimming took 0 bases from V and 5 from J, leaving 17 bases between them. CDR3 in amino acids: CASSLALGVRSETQYF. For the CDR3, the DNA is TGTGCCAGCAGCTTGGCCCTTGGGGTTCGGTCGGAGACCCAGTACTTC.

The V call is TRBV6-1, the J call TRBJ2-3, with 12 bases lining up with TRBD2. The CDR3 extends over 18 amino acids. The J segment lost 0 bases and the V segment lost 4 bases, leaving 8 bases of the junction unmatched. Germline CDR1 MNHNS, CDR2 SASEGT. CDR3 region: CASSGDPGTSGSTDTQYF. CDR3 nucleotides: TGTGCCAGCAGTGGGGACCCAGGGACTAGCGGGAGCACAGATACGCAGTATTTT.

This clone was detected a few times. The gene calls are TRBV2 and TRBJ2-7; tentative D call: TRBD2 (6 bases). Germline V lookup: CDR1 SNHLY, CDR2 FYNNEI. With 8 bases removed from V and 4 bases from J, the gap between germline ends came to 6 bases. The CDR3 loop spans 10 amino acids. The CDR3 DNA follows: TGTGCCAGCGGGGGGTACGAGCAGTACTTC. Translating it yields CASGGYEQYF.

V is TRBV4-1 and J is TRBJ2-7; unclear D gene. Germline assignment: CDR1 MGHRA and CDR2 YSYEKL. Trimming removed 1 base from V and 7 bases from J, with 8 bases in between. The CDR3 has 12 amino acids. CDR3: CASSQVFGEQYF. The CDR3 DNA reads TGCGCCAGCAGCCAAGTGTTCGGGGAGCAGTACTTC.

The CDR3: CASSSEGGARNTIYF. In DNA, the CDR3 is TGCGCCAGCAGCTCGGAAGGAGGGGCAAGAAACACCATATATTTT. The chain combines TRBV5-1 with TRBJ1-3; D possibly corresponds to TRBD1 (5 bases). Germline values: CDR1 SGHRS, CDR2 YFSETQ. This CDR3 has 15 residues. Trimming removed 3 bases from V and 5 bases from J, with 15 bases in between.

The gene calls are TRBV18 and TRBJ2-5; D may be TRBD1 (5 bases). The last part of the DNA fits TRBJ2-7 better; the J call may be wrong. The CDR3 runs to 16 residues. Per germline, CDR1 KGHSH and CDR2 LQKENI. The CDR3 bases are TGTGCCAGCTCACCGAACGACCGACAGCTCTCCTACGAGCAGTACTTC. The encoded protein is CASSPNDRQLSYEQYF.

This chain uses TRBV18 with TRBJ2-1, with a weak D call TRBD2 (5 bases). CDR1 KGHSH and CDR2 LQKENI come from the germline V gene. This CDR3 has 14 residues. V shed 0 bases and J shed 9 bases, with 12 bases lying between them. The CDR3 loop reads CASSPPSVAGEQFF. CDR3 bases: TGTGCCAGCTCACCACCTAGCGTCGCCGGTGAGCAGTTCTTC. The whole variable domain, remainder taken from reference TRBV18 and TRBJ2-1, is NAGVMQNPRHLVRRRGQEARLRCSPMKGHSHVYWYRQLPEEGLKFMVYLQKENIIDESGMPKERFSAEFPKEGPSILRIQQVVRGDSAAYFCASSPPSVAGEQFFGPGTRLTVL.